This T cell receptor beta chain emerged from a study of cytomegalovirus exposure and HLA in healthy donors (dated 2017 in TCRdb). The study in broad terms: An earlier analysis of roughly 500 of the donors reported about 250 Gb of sequence data and around 110 million unique TCR beta sequences from around 200 million T cells. The later analysis used no new phenotypic data to find candidate immune exposures, relying instead on TCR beta sequences and their occurrence across donors. Using immunosequencing, the study profiled T cell repertoires from about 620 subjects and related those repertoires to cytomegalovirus serostatus. Alongside the repertoire data, information on donor age, sex, ethnicity and CMV serostatus was compiled. Several DR-DQ haplotypes were treated as single units for association and clustering because of strong linkage in the cohort. Among about 390 genotyped donors of the cohort, an average of about 240,000 unique TCR beta nucleotide sequences were sequenced per donor, roughly 20% of them non-productive. An early release covering some 640 HLA-typed donors comprised about 310 gigabases of sequencing data and tens of millions of unique TCR sequences. Typing coverage varied by locus: roughly 620-640 donors for A, B, C, DRB1 and DQB1; around 560 for DQA1; over 600 for DPA1; more than 450 for DPB1. Besides the first cohort of approximately 670 subjects, a separate validation cohort made up of roughly 130 different subjects was used. All discovery cohort repertoires had been generated on a single sequencing platform. A later genetic analysis used genome-wide SNP genotypes for about three fifths of the 666 donors, treating that subset as a discovery cohort. A later analysis re-analyzed previously published TCR beta repertoires from about 730 donors and added high-resolution HLA genotyping to study TCR occurrence patterns. To predict cytomegalovirus infection status, the study combined high-throughput TCR immunosequencing, statistical association of individual TCRs with disease status, and machine learning. In an earlier analysis of 587 of the donors, high-throughput TCR beta sequencing was used to judge whether each TCR beta V gene segment behaved as functional or pseudogenic. HLA typing covered class I and class II loci at four-digit resolution. The study was designed to test whether signatures of past pathogen exposure could be identified by cataloging public T cell receptors. Among the approximately 430 genotyped donors, under 90% belonged to the genetic ancestry cluster associated with self-reported Caucasian donors.

The protocol used for the library was the immunoSEQ multiplex PCR assay. The multiplex PCR relied on a mix of 60 forward primers for TCR Vbeta segments and 13 reverse primers for TCR Jbeta segments. The CDR3 region of rearranged TCR beta genes was amplified from genomic DNA with a multiplex PCR assay. On the Illumina HiSeq System, the amplified TCR beta libraries were sequenced as 87-base-pair reads. As for how the authors treated the data: In a later analysis, 77 million or so unique TCR beta chains were counted across the approximately 670 repertoires, and roughly 11 million of these chains were shared by at least two donors. A nearest-neighbor algorithm error-corrected the raw reads and collapsed the reads into unique sequences, merging closely related sequences to remove PCR and sequencing errors. Alignment of CDR3 sequences to IMGT reference sequences was used to assign V, D and J gene segments. For a sequence to be retained, a match of at least six nucleotides was required to both a V gene segment and a J gene segment. Rearrangements were classified as productive when the CDR3 lacked stop codons and remained in frame with V and J, and all other rearrangements were classified as non-productive. Following IMGT convention, CDR3 was defined as the stretch from the second conserved V-encoded cysteine up to the conserved J-encoded phenylalanine. Sequences without an unambiguous match to a single V gene segment were excluded from the earlier analysis of approximately 600 of the donors. In an earlier analysis of some 590 of the donors, a V segment was called functional when productive rearrangements were above 56.7%, and segregating when the standard deviation between donors exceeded 5%. A statistical classification framework was developed to diagnose cytomegalovirus status using the catalog of TCR beta chain sequences. A later analysis assigned V and J genes by comparing TCR nucleotide sequences with IMGT/GENE-DB human TR gene sequences. Using the TCRdist pipeline, a later analysis assigned CDR3 sequences along with most-parsimonious VDJ recombination scenarios. In a later analysis, each TCR beta chain was defined by its CDR3 amino acid sequence together with its V-gene family, and reads lacking a unique V-gene family were excluded. As a way to deal with suspected cross-contamination and a sequencing artifact, a later analysis dropped hundreds of nucleotide sequences that were highly shared and had low generation probability. A later analysis calculated a clonal expansion index for each public chain from normalized within-repertoire ranks of inferred template counts. Generation probabilities in a later analysis came from a VDJ recombination model fitted to out-of-frame rearrangements, and those results were checked against IGoR. A later analysis scored TCR-TCR, TCR-HLA and TCR-CMV co-occurrence with hypergeometric tests, applying a repertoire-size bias correction to TCR pairs. In a later analysis, false discovery rates were estimated by permuting HLA or CMV assignments 20 times. A later analysis grouped co-occurring TCRs with DBSCAN, adding TCRdist sequence similarity when clustering within HLA-allele-positive subsets. Repertoires with fewer than 30,000 or more than 120,000 public chains, plus five repertoires with anomalous nucleotide sharing, were excluded from co-occurrence clustering. TCRdb holds this immuneACCESS table with in-frame rearrangements only. Some clones are missing; in checked studies, unresolved V genes explain under half, and the rest has no known cause. V, J and clone size are those of that table, while D and trimming were read from the DNA. The sample table contains fewer than 95,000 clones; only one count was recorded for roughly 79% of them. Over 0.5% of the sample rests with the top ten.

The cohort consisted of hundreds of healthy bone marrow donors. Cohort members were all nominally healthy when sampled, although unrecorded immune exposures were likely present. The donor tested CMV seronegative, placing the donor among the approximately 400 seronegative members of the cohort. A peripheral blood sample was provided by each donor, and peripheral blood mononuclear cells were used for TCR beta sequencing. The Qiagen DNeasy Blood Extraction Kit was used to extract genomic DNA from the blood cell samples. Of note for this clone: What this receptor recognizes is not known. Nothing much larger sits one base from this clone, and base qualities are not available.

General findings and caveats noted by the study authors: The classifier was reported to diagnose cytomegalovirus status with high specificity and sensitivity in both the original cohort and the validation cohort. Specific HLA alleles were associated with over 15,000 TCR beta sequences at a false discovery rate of 0.05 in a later analysis. A cluster of highly shared sequence variants was judged likely to be a technical artifact of the sequencing pipeline. A further reported finding was that TCR beta sequences accurately predicted the HLA-A and HLA-B alleles for most subjects in the first cohort. For the cohort, immune exposure information was limited to CMV serostatus. The earlier analysis of around 600 of the donors excluded approximately 17 rarely observed V segments, including chromosome 9 orphons, because counts were too low. Most CMV-associated TCR beta chains appeared to be HLA-restricted in a later analysis, and the HLA associations seemed to be driven largely by CMV exposure. According to the authors, the approach could potentially be generalized to other disease states and immunological phenotypes. While some public TCRs were present in many individuals, most TCR sequences turned up only very rarely across donors. The cohort was sequenced for TCR beta chains only, and without alpha or paired-chain data the features that could be detected were limited. According to a later genetic analysis, donors in an Asian-associated ancestry cluster had fewer N-insertions in productive TCRs than the approximately 670-donor mean. The study gave a list of under 200 TCR beta chains associated with cytomegalovirus. In a later analysis, HLA-associated TCR beta chains showed more clonal expansion and lower generation probabilities than non-associated chains that were equally common. Correlated functional status among segregating V segments might reflect linkage disequilibrium, but an unknown experimental factor could not be ruled out. When HLA alleles, especially DR and DQ, strongly co-occurred, TCR associations were difficult to assign to individual alleles. Several of the top co-occurrence clusters appeared to be linked to parvovirus B19, influenza, CMV and Epstein-Barr virus, according to a later analysis. The presence/absence analyses assumed that sequencing depth was roughly uniform across donors, and that assumption may not be true. Because HLA typing was missing for some donors at each locus, association tests included only the typed subset. In an earlier analysis of 587 of the donors, most TCR beta V segments appeared in productive rearrangements about 87% or about 30% of the time, broadly matching IMGT annotations. A few of the identified cytomegalovirus-associated TCR beta chains were confirmed in vitro to be specific for cytomegalovirus antigens. According to a later analysis, TCR association rates differed among HLA loci, with DRB1 alleles showing the most associated TCRs and HLA-C alleles showing the fewest. Some IMGT-functional V segments, including TRBV6-2 and TRBV6-3, could not be told apart with the 87-base-pair reads, so those segments were excluded. V-gene and J-gene trimming of TCR beta chains was associated with a missense DCLRE1C variant in a later genetic analysis, and the association was replicated in an independent cohort.

The germline V gene sets CDR1 to SGHRS and CDR2 to YFSETQ. V sheds 4 bases and J sheds 4 bases, leaving 15 bases between their ends. Spanning cysteine to phenylalanine, the CDR3 consists of 14 amino acids. Only CDR3 DNA is held: 42 bases, read in frame from base 1. Sample: PBMCs. The sequence derives from a man between 25 and 39 years old in good health and CMV-seronegative. The V and J genes are TRBV5-1 and TRBJ2-7, with the identity of the D gene unclear. The DNA sequence follows: TGCGCCAGCAGCGGAGTGGCAGAGAAGTACGAGCAGTACTTC. This encodes CASSGVAEKYEQYF.